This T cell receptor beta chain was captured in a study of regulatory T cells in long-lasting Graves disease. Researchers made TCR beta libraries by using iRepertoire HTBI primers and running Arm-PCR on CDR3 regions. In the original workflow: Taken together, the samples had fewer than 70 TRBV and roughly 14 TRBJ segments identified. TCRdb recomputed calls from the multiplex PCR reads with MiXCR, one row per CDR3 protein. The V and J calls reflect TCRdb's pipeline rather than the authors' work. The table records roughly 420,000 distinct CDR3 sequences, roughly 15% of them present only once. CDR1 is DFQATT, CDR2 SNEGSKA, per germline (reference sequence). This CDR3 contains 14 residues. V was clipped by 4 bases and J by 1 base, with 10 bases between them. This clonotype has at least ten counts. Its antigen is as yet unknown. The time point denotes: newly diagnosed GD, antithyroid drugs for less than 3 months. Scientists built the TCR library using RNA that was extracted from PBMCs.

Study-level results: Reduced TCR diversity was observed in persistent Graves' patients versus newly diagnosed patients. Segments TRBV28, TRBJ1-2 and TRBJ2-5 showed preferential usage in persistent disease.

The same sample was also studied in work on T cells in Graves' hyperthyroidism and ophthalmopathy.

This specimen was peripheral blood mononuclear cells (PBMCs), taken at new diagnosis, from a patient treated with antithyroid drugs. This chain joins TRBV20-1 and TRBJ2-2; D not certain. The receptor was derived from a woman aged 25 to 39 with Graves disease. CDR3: CSAMSRMNTGELFF. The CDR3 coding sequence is TGCAGTGCTATGTCGCGGATGAACACCGGGGAGCTGTTTTTT.